This TCR beta chain was profiled in a study of early T cells in non-severe SARS-CoV-2 infection. Germline CDR1 MNHEY, CDR2 SVGEGT. This CDR3 is built from 16 residues. Trimming at V came to 6 bases and at J to 0 bases, leaving 9 bases not matched to a gene. This clonotype was seen repeatedly, ten times or more. Each single cDNA molecule received a unique molecular identifier. One entry per CDR3 protein, called by TCRdb with MiXCR from the 5' RACE reads. Of 32,000 or so distinct CDR3 sequences listed, 9% are singletons. This sequence originates from an adult who was a healthcare worker with PCR-confirmed SARS-CoV-2 infection or an uninfected control (not recorded which). The chain joins TRBV6-2 or TRBV6-3 to TRBJ1-1, with 8 bases fitting TRBD1. The sequencing input was whole blood. The CDR3 sequence is CASRPRDRFMNTEAFF. The CDR3 region has the DNA TGTGCCAGCAGACCTAGGGACAGGTTTATGAACACTGAAGCTTTCTTT.